This paragraph reports one T cell receptor (beta chain). These data come from a study of CD8 T cells in Susac syndrome. Whole-study context: Patients with Susac syndrome, at blood draw, were therapy-naive, on corticosteroids, or on intravenous immunoglobulin alone.

It was with random hexamers that roughly 0.45 to 1 ug RNA was reverse transcribed. TCRdb analysed the immunoSEQ multiplex PCR reads with MiXCR anew, one entry per CDR3 protein. This sample has around 190,000 distinct CDR3 sequences, with 94% found just once. Sequenced: CD4+ T cells from PBMCs. This clonotype was sampled from a human donor with Susac syndrome.

The CDR3 sequence is CASSLQEDQPQHF. The CDR3 bases are TGTGCCAGCAGCCTCCAAGAGGATCAGCCCCAGCATTTT. V gene TRBV7-9 combines with J gene TRBJ1-5, with D unclear. The V gene's germline CDR1 is SEHNR and CDR2 FQNEAQ (reference sequence). With 5 bases removed from V and 5 bases from J, the gap between germline ends came to 10 bases. This CDR3 region has 13 residues.